This T cell receptor (beta chain) emerged from a study of blood T cell repertoires in COVID-19 (dated by TCRdb to between 2020 and 2021). As for the study more broadly: Samples from collaborators originated in the United States, Italy and Spain and spanned both the acute and convalescent phases of COVID-19. The material from the prospective study consisted of cDNA or gDNA derived from T cells, B-cell-depleted T cells, or PBMCs. Subjects who had been exposed to COVID-19, were actively infected with it, or had recovered from it provided the deeply sampled blood TCRbeta repertoires that made up the dataset. A freely available public database, intended as a resource for researchers studying the immune response to SARS-CoV-2, is where the repertoires were released. Samples came from the ongoing ImmuneRACE study (first 160 participants) plus 1,254 subjects from 6 global collaborators. A de-identified subject ID, COVID-19 status, age in years and sex were almost always included in the sample metadata. Where available, HLA class I and class II types were taken from metadata supplied by the sample provider and were not determined by assay-based typing.

Participants in the prospective study were enrolled through a virtual design, were aged 18 to 89 years, and lived in under 25 United States geographic areas. In the prospective study, participants were assigned to cohorts based on the clinical history participants reported in a screening survey and a study questionnaire. Recovered participants in ImmuneRACE Cohort 3 were defined by two consecutive negative NP/OP PCR tests, clearance by a healthcare professional, or resolution of symptoms. Each participant in the prospective study had whole blood, serum and a nasopharyngeal or oropharyngeal swab collected by mobile phlebotomists. Participants in the prospective study had the option to provide additional blood draws and questionnaires over an approximately 2-month period. Prospective study blood samples were shipped either frozen or at room temperature before DNA extraction. TCRbeta CDR3 regions were amplified from genomic DNA using the immunoSEQ Assay, a bias-controlled multiplex PCR. The original methods were these. Within the assay, amplification of reference gene primers was used to estimate how many nucleated cells each sample contained. To quantify the absolute abundance of each unique TCRbeta CDR3 rearrangement, sequence reads were collapsed and filtered. For each sample, productive Simpson clonality was calculated as the square root of Simpson's diversity index across productive rearrangements. TCRdb holds this immuneACCESS table with in-frame rearrangements only. Some clones are missing; in checked studies, unresolved V genes explain under half, and the rest has no known cause. For V, J and clone size, that table is used; D and trimming come from the DNA. The sample table lists 300,000 to 450,000 clones, 70% to 90% of them with a count of one. Around 1.3% of the sample belongs to the ten largest clones.

The CDR1 and CDR2 encoded by the germline V gene are MNHNS and SASEGT. V loses 2 bases of germline sequence and J loses 1 base, and the interval between the two ends is 10 bases. Reading from cysteine to phenylalanine, the CDR3 counts 15 amino acids. Solely the CDR3 DNA is kept, with 45 bases framed from the first base. The paper as a whole reports these results and caveats: The quantity of clinical and demographic metadata differed by source and by participant and was supplied without curation.

To note about this clone: Its specific antigen is unknown. There are no base qualities to consult, and no much larger clone falls within one base.

In this chain, TRBV6-1 is recombined with TRBJ2-3; perhaps TRBD1 is the D gene, with 6 bases matching. The sequence derives from a man in his thirties or forties who had recovered from COVID-19. The source material was PBMCs or T cells enriched from blood (not recorded which). The DNA sequence is as follows: TGTGCCAGCAGTGAACAGGGGTCTCGCACAGATACGCAGTATTTT. This yields the protein CASSEQGSRTDTQYF.